This T cell receptor (beta chain) was sequenced during a study of T cells in Graves' hyperthyroidism and ophthalmopathy. Findings and limits, study-wide: Most clonotypes expanded in the thyroid (above 0.001) were also present in blood.

Germline V gene lookup returns CDR1 DFQATT and CDR2 SNEGSKA (reference sequence). The CDR3 sequence is 13 residues long. Diagnostic assessment was based on clinical symptoms, serum thyroxine and TRAb, thyroid ultrasound and orbital computed tomography. This clonotype has more than one count but fewer than ten. Its cognate antigen is unknown. This may be a read error: a much more frequent sequence differs by one nucleotide. What was amplified from RNA transcripts were TCR beta CDR3 regions. HTBI primers were used for first-round RT-PCR of the TCR CDR3. From the multiplex PCR reads, TCRdb called clonotypes with MiXCR, one entry per CDR3 protein. Of 300,000 to 450,000 distinct CDR3 sequences listed, more than 14% were seen once; the top ten hold around 19%.

The V call is TRBV20-1, the J call TRBJ1-1, with a weak D call TRBD1 (6 bases). The clonotype originates from a woman under 40 with Graves' ophthalmopathy. The sequenced sample consisted of blood. In DNA form, the CDR3 reads TGCAGTGCCCTACGAGGGGGGAACACTGAAGTTTTCTTT. This encodes CSALRGGNTEVFF.